The sequence of this T cell receptor beta chain was determined in a study of cytomegalovirus exposure and HLA in healthy donors. The donors comprised healthy bone marrow donors. CDR1 and CDR2 (germline): SNHLY, FYNNEI. With 2 bases clipped from V and 8 bases from J, the junction kept 9 bases outside the gene matches. The CDR3 is 16 residues long. In its sample, this clone was seen a few times. PCR involved 60 Vbeta and 13 Jbeta primers. Sequencing used immunoSEQ multiplex PCR; TCRdb keeps in-frame clones, though not all of them. The repertoire has 130,000 or so clones, approximately 78% of them found once; the top ten carry approximately 8.1%.

The sequenced sample was PBMCs. This chain links TRBV2 with TRBJ1-6; 7 nucleotides align to TRBD1. The TCR was taken from a woman in her forties or fifties in good health and CMV-seropositive. This CDR3 is CASSERRQGVDSPLHF. For the CDR3, the DNA is TGTGCCAGCAGTGAAAGGCGGCAGGGGGTAGATTCACCCCTCCACTTT.